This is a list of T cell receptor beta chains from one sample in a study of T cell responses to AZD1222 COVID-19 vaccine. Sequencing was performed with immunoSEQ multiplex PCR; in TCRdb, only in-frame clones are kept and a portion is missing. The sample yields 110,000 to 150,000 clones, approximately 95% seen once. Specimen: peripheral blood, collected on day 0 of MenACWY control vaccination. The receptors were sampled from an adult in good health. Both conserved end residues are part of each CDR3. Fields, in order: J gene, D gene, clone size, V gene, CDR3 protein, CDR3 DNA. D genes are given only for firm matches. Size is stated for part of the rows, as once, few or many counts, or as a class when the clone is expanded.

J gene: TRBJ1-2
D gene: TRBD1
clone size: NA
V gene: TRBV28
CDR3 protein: CASSSTGIDRDGYTF
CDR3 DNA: TGTGCCAGCAGTTCAACAGGGATCGACAGGGACGGCTACACCTTC

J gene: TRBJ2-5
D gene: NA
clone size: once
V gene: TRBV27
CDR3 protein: CASSPSTGDPQQTQYF
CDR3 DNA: TGTGCCAGCAGCCCCTCGACAGGAGATCCGCAGCAGACCCAGTACTTC

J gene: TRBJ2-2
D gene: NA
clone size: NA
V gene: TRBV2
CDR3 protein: CASSQGQLFF
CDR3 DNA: TGTGCCAGCAGTCAAGGGCAGCTGTTTTTT

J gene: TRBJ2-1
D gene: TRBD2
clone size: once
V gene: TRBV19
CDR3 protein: CASSIGGLAGEQFF
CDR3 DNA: TGTGCCAGTAGTATAGGTGGACTAGCGGGGGAGCAGTTCTTC

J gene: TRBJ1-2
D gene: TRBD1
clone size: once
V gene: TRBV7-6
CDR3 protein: CASSPRQGAGYGYTF
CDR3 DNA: TGTGCCAGCAGCCCGAGACAGGGGGCTGGCTATGGCTACACCTTC

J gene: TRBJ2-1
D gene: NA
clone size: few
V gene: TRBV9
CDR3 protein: CAIYKGILVPWDNEQFF
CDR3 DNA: TGTGCCATATACAAAGGGATCCTAGTCCCCTGGGACAATGAGCAGTTCTTC

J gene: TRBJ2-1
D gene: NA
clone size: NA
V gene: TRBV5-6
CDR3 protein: CASSLGPRGYNEQFF
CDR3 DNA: TGTGCCAGCAGCCTGGGGCCTAGGGGATACAATGAGCAGTTCTTC

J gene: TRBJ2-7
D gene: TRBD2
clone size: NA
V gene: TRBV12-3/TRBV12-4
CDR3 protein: CASRGGEREQYF
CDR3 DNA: TGTGCCAGCAGGGGGGGGGAACGCGAGCAGTACTTC

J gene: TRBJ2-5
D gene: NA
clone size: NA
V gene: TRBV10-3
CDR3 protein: CAISEWLAEAKPTGTQYF
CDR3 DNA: TGTGCCATCAGTGAGTGGCTAGCTGAAGCGAAACCTACGGGGACCCAGTACTTC

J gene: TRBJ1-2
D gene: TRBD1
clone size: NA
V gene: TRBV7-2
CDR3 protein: CASSFGAGGAYGYTF
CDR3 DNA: TGTGCCAGCAGCTTTGGGGCAGGGGGCGCGTATGGCTACACCTTC

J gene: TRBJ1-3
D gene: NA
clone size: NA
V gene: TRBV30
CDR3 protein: CAWGSISGNTIYF
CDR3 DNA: TGTGCCTGGGGAAGTATCTCTGGAAACACCATATATTTT